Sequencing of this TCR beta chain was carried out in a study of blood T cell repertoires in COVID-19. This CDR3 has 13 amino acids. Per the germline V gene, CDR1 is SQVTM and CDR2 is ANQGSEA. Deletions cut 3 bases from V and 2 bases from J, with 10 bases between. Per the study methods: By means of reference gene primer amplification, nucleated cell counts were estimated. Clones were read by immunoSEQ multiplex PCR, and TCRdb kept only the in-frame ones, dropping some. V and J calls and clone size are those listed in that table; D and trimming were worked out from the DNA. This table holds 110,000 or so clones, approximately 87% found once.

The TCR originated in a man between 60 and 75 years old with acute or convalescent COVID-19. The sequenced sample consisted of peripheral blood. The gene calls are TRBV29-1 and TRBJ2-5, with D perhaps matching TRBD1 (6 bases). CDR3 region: CSVDWQGQETQYF. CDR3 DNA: TGCAGCGTTGATTGGCAGGGGCAAGAGACCCAGTACTTC.